This record looks at one TCR beta chain sequence and its context. CDR3 size: 14 residues. Trimming at V came to 6 bases and at J to 5 bases, leaving 5 bases not matched to a gene. CDR1 SGHTA and CDR2 FQGNSA come from the germline V gene. This sample is drawn from a study of T-cell memory formation after mild COVID-19. TCR alpha and TCR beta cDNA libraries carrying sample barcodes and UMIs came from 5'RACE with constant-segment primers. Each CDR3 protein is one row after TCRdb ran MiXCR on the 5' RACE reads. The sample comprises roughly 180,000 distinct CDR3 sequences, 11% of which are singletons, and roughly 3.8% rests with the top ten.

This TCR was sampled from a man in his late teens or twenties who had mild COVID-19 (a few samples of this study predate the infection). Cell type and time point are not known. The V call is TRBV7-2, the J call TRBJ2-3; 10 positions agree with TRBD1. Sequencing was carried out using PBMCs or a T cell subset sorted from them (not recorded which). CDR3 amino acids: CASSRDRGGDTQYF. CDR3 bases: TGTGCCAGCAGTCGGGACAGGGGAGGAGATACGCAGTATTTT.